This TCR beta chain was obtained from a study of identical twins (dated by TCRdb to about 2016). Describing the broader study: The study deep-sequenced TCR alpha and beta repertoires from monozygotic twins, unrelated adults of various ages and cord blood to test whether fetal clonotypes persist. To rule out contamination, replicate twin experiments were performed at different times with different library preparation protocols.

Every donor was a healthy Caucasian. The twin cohort consisted of three pairs of female monozygotic twins, all aged roughly 18 to 29 years. RNA for TCR libraries was isolated from peripheral blood mononuclear cells. V is cut by 4 bases and J by 4 bases, and the space between the germline ends is 11 bases. The CDR3 covers 13 residues, taking in both the cysteine and the phenylalanine. The only DNA kept is the CDR3, 39 bases in frame from the first base. According to the germline V gene, CDR1 reads SQVTM and CDR2 reads ANQGSEA. Beyond this particular receptor, the publication reports: Because the same donors could not be followed over many years, conclusions were based on cross-sectional statistical analysis. Out-of-frame TCR alpha sequences shared between twins showed an excess of low generation-probability sequences compared with coincidental sharing between unrelated individuals. Excess twin sharing in beta out-of-frame sequences was weaker because fewer shared sequences lowered the signal-to-noise ratio. Abundant cord blood beta clonotypes carried fewer insertions; young adult naive repertoires showed a weaker similar trend, while memory repertoires showed none. Invariant T cells such as MAIT and iNKT could partly confound zero-insertion analyses, although diverse VJ usage argued against such confounding for most clonotypes. In monozygotic twins, recombination models systematically underestimated out-of-frame TCR alpha sharing, but the models matched the sharing seen between unrelated individuals.

With respect to this clonotype: Its antigen is currently not known. Base qualities are missing; no much larger clone stands one base away.

Library method: 5' RACE. This sample was sequenced with an Illumina HiSeq 2000. A universal primer binding site was introduced by template switching, and a unique molecular identifier was present in the final cDNA, enabling accurate counting of TCR cDNA molecules. Specific primers in the conserved constant-segment region were used to synthesize first-strand cDNA for TCR alpha and beta chains. To control for contamination, every cDNA library was double barcoded, receiving both a SMART-Mk sample barcode and Illumina barcodes. TruSeq adapter sequences and Illumina sample barcodes were added in two successive PCR steps. Sequencing of the TCR alpha and beta cDNA libraries was done on the Illumina HiSeq platform using custom primers. The source study handled its data this way. Unique molecular identifiers were extracted from raw reads with MiGEC, and CDR3 positions were determined with MiXCR. For each individual, recombination models were inferred using an EM algorithm with the repgenHMM and IGoR tools. The tcR package in R was used for shared clonotype analysis, with sharing normalized by the product of cloneset sizes. Out-of-frame nonproductive sequences were analyzed to study raw recombination free of thymic and clonal selection effects. The public reads were reprocessed in TCRdb via fastp at Q25 and MiXCR, keeping in-frame beta chains. Here each entry gathers all rows of one CDR3 protein and keeps the most common genes and DNA. V and J calls and clone size were set by TCRdb, not the authors. For this sample there are about 720,000 distinct CDR3 sequences; around a sixth appear just once. The top ten hold around 12% of the sample.

This sample was shared with a second study, whose subject was T cells expressing NK-cell markers. From that second study: In sorted CD3+CD56+NKG2C+, CD3+CD56+NKG2C- and CD3+CD56-NKG2C+ T-cell subsets from about eight donors, TCR beta-chain repertoires were profiled. Among the eight sequenced donors, only one was HCMV-seronegative, while the other seven were HCMV-seropositive. In several experiments an anti-gammadeltaTCR antibody was added to restrict sorting to alphabetaTCR-expressing T cells. In over five donors, the dominant CD3+CD56+NKG2C+ clonotypes were among the top 10 CD8+ clonotypes and accounted for about 1.0-7.5% of CD8+ T cells. Those dominant clonotypes were again the most abundant among CD3+CD56-NKG2C+ cells in a few donors, at about 28.3-60.1%. It remained unclear whether the expanded NKG2C-expressing T cell clones were specific for HCMV antigens. The study sequenced eight donors, all healthy volunteers chosen at random: three men and five women. HCMV serostatus was determined by detecting HCMV-specific IgG in serum with a commercial ELISA kit. For 5 or 6 donors, unsorted PBMC were also used to sequence bulk peripheral blood T-cell repertoires. MIGEC handled demultiplexing of the reads and grouping by UMI, while MiTCR was used to assemble and quantify clonotypes. To exclude erroneous sequences, only TCR cDNA sequences supported by at least two reads were retained. The tcR package was used for downstream repertoire analysis, with clonotypes matched between fractions based on CDR3 nucleotide sequence plus V segment. Antigen specificity was annotated against VDJdb with VDJmatch, allowing one amino acid substitution in CDR3.

The chain is encoded by TRBV29-1 joined to TRBJ1-5; a weak D assignment points to TRBD1 (5 bases agree). This TCR was sampled from a young woman in good health. Sequenced material: PBMCs. Here is the DNA: TGCAGCGTTGTTCTGGAGGGGAATCAGCCCCAGCATTTT. This is translated as CSVVLEGNQPQHF.